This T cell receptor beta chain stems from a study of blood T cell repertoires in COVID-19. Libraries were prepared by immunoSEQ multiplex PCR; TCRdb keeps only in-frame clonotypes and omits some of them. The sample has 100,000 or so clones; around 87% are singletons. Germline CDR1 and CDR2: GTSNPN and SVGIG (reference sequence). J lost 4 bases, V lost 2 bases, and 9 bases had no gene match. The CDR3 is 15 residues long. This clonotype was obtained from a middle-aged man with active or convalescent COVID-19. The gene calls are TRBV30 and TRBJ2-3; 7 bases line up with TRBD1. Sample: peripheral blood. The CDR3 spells CAWSSQGVGADTQYF. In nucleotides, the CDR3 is TGTGCCTGGAGTTCTCAGGGGGTAGGGGCAGATACGCAGTATTTT.